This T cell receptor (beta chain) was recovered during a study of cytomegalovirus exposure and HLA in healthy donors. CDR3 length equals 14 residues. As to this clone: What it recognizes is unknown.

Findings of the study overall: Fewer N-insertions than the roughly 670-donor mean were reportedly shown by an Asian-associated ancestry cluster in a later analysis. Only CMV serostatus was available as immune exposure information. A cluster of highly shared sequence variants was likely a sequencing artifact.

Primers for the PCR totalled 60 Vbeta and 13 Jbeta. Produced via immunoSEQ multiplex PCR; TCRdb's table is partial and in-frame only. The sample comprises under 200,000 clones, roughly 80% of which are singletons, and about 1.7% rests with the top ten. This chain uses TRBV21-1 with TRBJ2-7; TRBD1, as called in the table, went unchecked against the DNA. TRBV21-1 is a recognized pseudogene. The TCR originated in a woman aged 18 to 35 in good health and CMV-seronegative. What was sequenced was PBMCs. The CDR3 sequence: CASSQTGFLSEQYV. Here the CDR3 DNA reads TGTGCCAGCAGCCAGACAGGATTTCTTAGCGAGCAGTACGTC.